Listed below are T cell receptor beta chains from one sample, sequenced in a study of human T cells and chemical hapten exposure. TCRdb reprocessed the RACE reads with MiXCR, giving one entry per CDR3 protein. The data contain more than 150,000 distinct CDR3 sequences, about 25% of them seen just once; the ten biggest clones take up approximately 2.5%. The sample here was whole blood, taken in connection with sensitization to the hapten diphenylcyclopropenone (DPC). The receptors derive from a woman aged 40 to 50 with alopecia areata. Some clones in this sample may be carry-over from other donors' samples. Both conserved end residues are part of each CDR3. A D gene is named only where the DNA matches it firmly. Part of the rows lack a size; the others show once, few, many or a class for expanded clones.

TRBJ2-1 | TRBV9 | once | NA | TGTGCCAGCAGCGTAGCGGGGAGGGGGGCTGAGCAGTTCTTC | CASSVAGRGAEQFF
TRBJ2-7 | TRBV3-1 | NA | TRBD2 | TGTGCCAGCAGCCAAGATGTAAGCGGGACCGCCGAGCAGTACTTC | CASSQDVSGTAEQYF
TRBJ2-2 | TRBV4-1 | few | TRBD1 | TGCGCCAGCAGCCTGAGTGGGGACAGGGTGAATAGGGAGCTGTTTTTT | CASSLSGDRVNRELFF
TRBJ2-3 | TRBV28 | many | NA | TGTGCCAGCAGTCGGGACCGCACAGATACGCAGTATTTT | CASSRDRTDTQYF
TRBJ2-3 | TRBV2 | few | NA | TGTGCCAGCAGTGAAATGCTAGCAGATACGCAGTATTTT | CASSEMLADTQYF
TRBJ1-6 | TRBV10-3 | few | NA | TGTGCCATCAGTGAGTCCCTGGCGCGAGGACTGAATTCACCCCTCCACTTT | CAISESLARGLNSPLHF
TRBJ2-6 | TRBV27 | NA | TRBD2 | TGTGCCAGCAGTCTATACGCCACGGGGGGTCCTGGGGCCAACGTCCTGACTTTC | CASSLYATGGPGANVLTF
TRBJ2-3 | TRBV7-2 | NA | NA | TGTGCCAGCAGCTTGACAACCCCCGGCACAGATACGCAGTATTTT | CASSLTTPGTDTQYF
TRBJ2-7 | TRBV28 | NA | NA | TGTGCCAGCAGGCCCGGAGGGAGTTCCCACGAGCAGTACTTC | CASRPGGSSHEQYF
TRBJ2-5 | TRBV7-2 | NA | NA | TGTGCCAGCAGCTTAGGGGGGGCTACGAAGACCCAGTACTTC | CASSLGGATKTQYF
TRBJ2-7 | TRBV29-1 | few | TRBD1 | TGCAGCGCCCGGGACAGTACCTACGAGCAGTACTTC | CSARDSTYEQYF
TRBJ2-1 | TRBV10-3 | once | NA | TGTGCCATCAGGACTGATTACAATGAGCAGTTCTTC | CAIRTDYNEQFF
TRBJ2-7 | TRBV20-1 | few | TRBD2 | TGCAGTGCTAGTGGGCGGGAGAGCCGCGAGCAGTACTTC | CSASGRESREQYF
TRBJ2-1 | TRBV28 | few | NA | TGTGCCAGCAGTTTCCGGGGCCTCCTCAGCAATGAGCAGTTCTTC | CASSFRGLLSNEQFF
TRBJ2-3 | TRBV13 | few | NA | TGTGCCAGCAGGCGCATCAGGGTCGGGGAAGTAGATACGCAGTATTTT | CASRRIRVGEVDTQYF
TRBJ1-1 | TRBV20-1 | few | NA | TGCAGTGCACCCATGAACACTGAAGCTTTCTTT | CSAPMNTEAFF
TRBJ2-1 | TRBV7-9 | many | NA | TGTGCCAGCAGCTTATACCCCGAGGGGGAGTTCTTC | CASSLYPEGEFF
TRBJ1-1 | TRBV2 | NA | NA | TGTGCCAGCAGTAAAATTCTTGGGACTGAAGCTTTCTTT | CASSKILGTEAFF
TRBJ2-7 | TRBV6-5 | NA | TRBD1 | TGTGCCAGCAGGCTCTCGACAGGGGCCGAGCAGTACTTC | CASRLSTGAEQYF
TRBJ2-1 | TRBV7-9 | NA | TRBD2 | TGTGCCAGCAGCTTATTAGCGGGAGGGGTCGTTGAGCAGTTCTTC | CASSLLAGGVVEQFF
TRBJ1-1 | TRBV20-1 | few | NA | TGCAGTGCTACCCCCCCCCGGGGACCGAACACTGAAGCTTTCTTT | CSATPPRGPNTEAFF
TRBJ1-3 | TRBV20-1 | few | TRBD1 | TGCAGTGCTAGAGGTGAACAGGGGAACACCATATATTTT | CSARGEQGNTIYF
TRBJ2-2 | TRBV2 | NA | NA | TGTGCCAGCAGTGAAGGCTCAGGGGGGACCGGGGAGCTGTTTTTT | CASSEGSGGTGELFF
TRBJ1-1 | TRBV18 | few | NA | TGTGCCAGTTCGGCCGGGAACACTGAAGCTTTCTTT | CASSAGNTEAFF
TRBJ2-6 | TRBV3-1 | NA | NA | TGTGCCAGCAGCCAAGGCTTACCGTGGTCTGGGGCCAACGTCCTGACTTTC | CASSQGLPWSGANVLTF
TRBJ1-2 | TRBV20-1 | few | NA | TGCAGTGCTAGAGATCATAAATCCTTCAACCGGGATGGCTACACCTTC | CSARDHKSFNRDGYTF
TRBJ2-3 | TRBV3-1 | few | TRBD2 | TGTGCCAGCAGCCAAGGTGGGACTAGCGGCCTCTATACGCAGTATTTT | CASSQGGTSGLYTQYF
TRBJ2-7 | TRBV18 | few | NA | TGTGCCAGCTCACCGGACGGAGCCTACGAGCAGTACTTC | CASSPDGAYEQYF
TRBJ2-1 | TRBV11-2 | NA | TRBD1 | TGTGCCAGCAGCTTGATCCGAGGACAGGGTCATGAGCAGTTCTTC | CASSLIRGQGHEQFF
TRBJ1-5 | TRBV28 | NA | NA | TGTGCCAGCTGCCGGGGTGGGGGCGGCAATCAGCCCCAGCATTTT | CASCRGGGGNQPQHF
TRBJ2-5 | TRBV27 | NA | NA | TGTGCCAGCAGTCAGGGACTGGGGGACCGCGCGACCCAGTACTTC | CASSQGLGDRATQYF
TRBJ1-4 | TRBV29-1 | few | NA | TGCAGCGTTGTGACAGCGTCTAATGAAAAACTGTTTTTT | CSVVTASNEKLFF
TRBJ2-5 | TRBV6-2/TRBV6-3 | NA | TRBD1 | TGTGCCAGCAGGCGCCCAGGGGGCGGCGAGACCCAGTACTTC | CASRRPGGGETQYF
TRBJ2-3 | TRBV20-1 | NA | NA | TGCAGTGCGAAACCTCAGAGGATGGGACGCACAGATACGCAGTATTTT | CSAKPQRMGRTDTQYF
TRBJ1-2 | TRBV28 | few | NA | TGTGCCAGCAGTTTGGGGGGGGCGGAAGGCTACACCTTC | CASSLGGAEGYTF
TRBJ1-1 | TRBV6-2/TRBV6-3 | few | TRBD1 | TGTGCCAGCAGACGGGACAGCTCAGCTGAAGCTTTCTTT | CASRRDSSAEAFF
TRBJ2-7 | TRBV4-3 | NA | NA | TGCGCCAGCAGCCCGCCGGGACAAACCTACGAGCAGTACTTC | CASSPPGQTYEQYF
TRBJ1-1 | TRBV25-1 | few | NA | TGTGCCAGCAGTGCCCAGATGAACACTGAAGCTTTCTTT | CASSAQMNTEAFF
TRBJ2-3 | TRBV5-1 | many | TRBD2 | TGCGCCAGCAGACGGCAGGCGGGAGAAAGCACAGATACGCAGTATTTT | CASRRQAGESTDTQYF
TRBJ2-7 | TRBV6-6 | few | TRBD1 | TGTGCCAGCCAGGGGGACTCCTACGAGCAGTACTTC | CASQGDSYEQYF
TRBJ2-5 | TRBV29-1 | NA | NA | TGCAGCGTTTGGGGGACGACAGTCCAAGAGACCCAGTACTTC | CSVWGTTVQETQYF
TRBJ2-1 | TRBV12-3/TRBV12-4 | NA | TRBD2 | TGTGCCAGCAGTTTGGGAGGGAGAGATGAGCAGTTCTTC | CASSLGGRDEQFF
TRBJ2-1 | TRBV12-3/TRBV12-4 | NA | NA | TGTGCCAGCAGTTTACTGACAGGTGACAATGAGCAGTTCTTC | CASSLLTGDNEQFF
TRBJ1-1 | TRBV4-3 | NA | NA | TGCGCCAGCAGCCAAGATTTCGCGGGGAACACTGAAGCTTTCTTT | CASSQDFAGNTEAFF
TRBJ2-5 | TRBV10-3 | NA | NA | TGTGCCGTCAGTGACTTCGGAGGACAAGAGACCCAGTACTTC | CAVSDFGGQETQYF
TRBJ2-1 | TRBV10-3 | few | NA | TGTGCCATCAAAGGGGGGAACAATGAGCAGTTCTTC | CAIKGGNNEQFF
TRBJ2-5 | TRBV29-1 | few | NA | TGCAGCGTTGGCGGTCTCTCCAAGGGGACCCAGTACTTC | CSVGGLSKGTQYF
TRBJ2-6 | TRBV27 | many | NA | TGTGCCAGCAGACGCGGGTCTGGGGCCAACGTCCTGACTTTC | CASRRGSGANVLTF